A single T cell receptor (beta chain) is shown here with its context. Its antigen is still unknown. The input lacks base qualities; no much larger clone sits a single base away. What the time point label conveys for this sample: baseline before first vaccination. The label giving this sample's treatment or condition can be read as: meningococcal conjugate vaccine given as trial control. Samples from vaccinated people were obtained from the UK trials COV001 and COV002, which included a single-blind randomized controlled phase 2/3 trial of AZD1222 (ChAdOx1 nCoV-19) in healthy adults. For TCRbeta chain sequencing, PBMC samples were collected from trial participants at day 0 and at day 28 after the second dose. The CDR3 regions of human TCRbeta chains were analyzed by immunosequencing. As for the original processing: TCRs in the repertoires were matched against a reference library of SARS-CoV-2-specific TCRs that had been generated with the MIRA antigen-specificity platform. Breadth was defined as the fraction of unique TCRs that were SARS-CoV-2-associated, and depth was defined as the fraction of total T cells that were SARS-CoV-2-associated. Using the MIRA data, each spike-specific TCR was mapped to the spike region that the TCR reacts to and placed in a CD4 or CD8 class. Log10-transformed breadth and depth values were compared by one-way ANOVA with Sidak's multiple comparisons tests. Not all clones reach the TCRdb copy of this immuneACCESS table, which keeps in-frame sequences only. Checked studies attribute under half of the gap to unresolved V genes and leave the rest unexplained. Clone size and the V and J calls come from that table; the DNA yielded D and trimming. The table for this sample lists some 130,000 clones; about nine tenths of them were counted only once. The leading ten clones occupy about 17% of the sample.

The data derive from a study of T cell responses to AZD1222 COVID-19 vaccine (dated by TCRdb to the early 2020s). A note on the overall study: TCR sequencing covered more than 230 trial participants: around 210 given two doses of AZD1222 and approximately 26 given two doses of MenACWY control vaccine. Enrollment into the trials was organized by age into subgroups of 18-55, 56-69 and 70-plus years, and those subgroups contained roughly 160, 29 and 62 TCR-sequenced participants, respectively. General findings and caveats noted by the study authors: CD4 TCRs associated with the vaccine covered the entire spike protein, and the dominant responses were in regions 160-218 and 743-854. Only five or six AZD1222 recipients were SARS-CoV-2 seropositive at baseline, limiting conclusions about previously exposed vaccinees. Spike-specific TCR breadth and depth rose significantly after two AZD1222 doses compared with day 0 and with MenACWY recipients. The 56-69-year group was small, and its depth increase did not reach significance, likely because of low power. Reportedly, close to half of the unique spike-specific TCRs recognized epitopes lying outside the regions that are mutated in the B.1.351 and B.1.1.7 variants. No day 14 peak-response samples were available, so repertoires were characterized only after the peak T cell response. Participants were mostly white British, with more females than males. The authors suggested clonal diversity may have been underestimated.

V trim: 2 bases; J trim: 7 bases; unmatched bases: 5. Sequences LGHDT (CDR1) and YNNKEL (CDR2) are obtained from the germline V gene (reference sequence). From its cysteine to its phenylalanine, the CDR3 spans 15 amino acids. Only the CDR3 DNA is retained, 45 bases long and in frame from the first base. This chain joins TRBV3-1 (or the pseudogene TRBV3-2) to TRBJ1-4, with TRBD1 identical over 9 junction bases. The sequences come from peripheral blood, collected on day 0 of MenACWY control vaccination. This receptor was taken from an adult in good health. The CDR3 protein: CASSQLTGGSEKLFF. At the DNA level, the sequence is TGTGCCAGCAGCCAACTGACAGGGGGGAGTGAAAAACTGTTTTTT.